Each of the 17 T cell receptor beta chains below was sequenced from the same sample in a study of CD8+ T cells in alopecia areata. Extracted from the samples, RNA was reverse transcribed into cDNA to serve as the sequencing template. Profiled with immunoSEQ multiplex PCR; TCRdb holds only in-frame clones, not every one. The sample carries about 130,000 clones, 58% recorded once. The specimen comprised CD4+ T cells sorted from blood, sampled at week 0. The receptors here all came from a human donor with alopecia areata.

This rearrangement joins TRBV2 to TRBJ2-1, with TRBD2 as a possible D gene (6 bases). The CDR3 totals 15 residues. Germline CDR1 and CDR2: SNHLY and FYNNEI. With 4 bases removed from V and 5 bases from J, the gap between germline ends came to 15 bases. The CDR3 loop is CASSASPGGDNEQFF. Written as DNA, the CDR3 is TGTGCCAGCAGTGCCTCCCCCGGCGGGGACAATGAGCAGTTCTTC.

The V and J genes are TRBV5-1 and TRBJ1-4, with D unresolved. This CDR3 is built from 14 residues. The V end lost 4 bases, the J end lost 4 bases, and 11 bases lay between the germline ends. Germline CDR1 and CDR2: SGHRS and YFSETQ. The DNA for the CDR3 is TGCGCCAGCAGCCAGACTGCCCATAATGAAAAACTGTTTTTT. It specifies CASSQTAHNEKLFF.

The rearrangement uses TRBV6-5 and TRBJ2-7, with D perhaps matching TRBD1 or TRBD2 (5 bases each). This CDR3 region has 14 residues. Germline lookup yields CDR1 MNHEY and CDR2 SVGAGI. V was pared by 2 bases and J by 2 bases, with 10 bases between. The CDR3 protein is CASSYVRGTYEQYF. The DNA for the CDR3 is TGTGCCAGCAGTTACGTGAGGGGAACCTACGAGCAGTACTTC.

The chain has TRBV2 and TRBJ1-5, with D uncertain. This CDR3 has 15 amino acids. Trimming left V 6 bases short and J 0 bases short, with 12 bases between. The V gene's germline CDR1 is SNHLY and CDR2 FYNNEI. The CDR3 region is CASSLSDYSNQPQHF. The CDR3 coding sequence is TGTGCCAGCAGCCTGTCCGATTATAGCAATCAGCCCCAGCATTTT.

V is TRBV10-3 and J is TRBJ1-6; 11 bases fit TRBD1. Germline values: CDR1 ENHRY, CDR2 SYGVKD. V gave up 0 bases and J gave up 8 bases; unmatched junction bases: 3. This CDR3 region has 16 residues. CDR3 in amino acids: CAISESRTGGDSPLHF. CDR3 DNA: TGTGCCATCAGTGAGTCGAGGACAGGGGGCGATTCACCCCTCCACTTT.

V and J are TRBV2 and TRBJ1-1, with 12 bases that match TRBD1. CDR3 size: 14 residues. CDR1 is SNHLY and CDR2 is FYNNEI in the germline V gene. With V trimmed by 6 bases and J by 5 bases, 4 bases remained unmatched. The CDR3 DNA sequence: TGTGCCAGCAGAGGGACAGGGGGCTCGACTGAAGCTTTCTTT. It encodes CASRGTGGSTEAFF.

V gene TRBV27 combines with J gene TRBJ1-2, with 7 bases matching TRBD1. This CDR3 is built from 13 residues. Germline V CDR1 and CDR2: MNHEY, SMNVEV (reference sequence). After removal of 2 bases from V and 5 bases from J, the junction contained 2 bases not matched to a gene. Here the CDR3 reads CASSLRQGYGYTF. In DNA, the CDR3 is TGTGCCAGCAGTTTACGACAGGGATATGGCTACACCTTC.

CDR3 bases: TGCGCCAGCAGCTATAGCGGGAGGGCCAGCGGTGGGACCCAGTACTTC. This translates into CASSYSGRASGGTQYF. The V gene is TRBV5-1, the J gene TRBJ2-5; TRBD2 aligns across 11 bases. CDR3 length: 16 amino acids. V shed 3 bases, J shed 7 bases, and the junction held 11 bases outside the gene matches. Germline V gene sequence: CDR1 SGHRS, CDR2 YFSETQ.

The chain employs TRBV5-4 and TRBJ1-2; D is possibly TRBD1 (6 bases). The germline V gene has CDR1 SGHNT and CDR2 YYREEE (reference sequence). The ends were cut back, 0 bases at V and 4 bases at J, with 10 bases in the middle. This CDR3 comprises 14 residues. CDR3 nucleotide sequence: TGTGCCAGCAGCTTGGAGGGGACAATCTATGGCTACACCTTC. Translated: CASSLEGTIYGYTF.

The genes are TRBV5-1 and TRBJ2-5, with 10 bases matching TRBD1. Trimming cost V 4 bases and J 3 bases; bases outside gene matches: 3. Germline V gene lookup returns CDR1 SGHRS and CDR2 YFSETQ. This CDR3 is 14 amino acids long. The DNA for the CDR3 is TGCGCCAGCAGCGAGGGGACAGGGGAAGAGACCCAGTACTTC. As protein: CASSEGTGEETQYF.

This clone was counted a single time. Here the CDR3 reads CASSPGPPSNTGELFF. The CDR3 DNA reads TGCGCCAGCAGCCCCGGACCACCTTCCAACACCGGGGAGCTGTTTTTT. The chain uses TRBV5-1 and TRBJ2-2; D is undetermined. The germline V gene encodes CDR1 SGHRS and CDR2 YFSETQ. V dropped 4 bases and J dropped 2 bases, with 15 bases sitting between them. The CDR3 covers 16 residues.

This clone has more than one count but fewer than ten. This chain's CDR3 is CASSLSGLAGRETQYF. The CDR3 DNA follows: TGTGCCAGCAGCTTAAGCGGACTAGCGGGAAGGGAGACCCAGTACTTC. The rearrangement joins TRBV7-2 to TRBJ2-5; 12 bases line up with TRBD2. V lost 2 bases to trimming and J lost 5 bases; unmatched junction nucleotides: 6. The germline CDR1 and CDR2 sequences are SGHTA and FQGNSA. The CDR3 is 16 residues long.

The chain carries TRBV7-2 and TRBJ1-1; no definite D call. Trimming shortened V by 5 bases and J by 6 bases, and 7 bases separated the two germline ends. Germline CDR1 is SGHTA and CDR2 is FQGNSA. The CDR3 length is 11 residues. CDR3 region: CASSRLAEAFF. CDR3 bases: TGTGCCAGCAGCCGTCTCGCTGAAGCTTTCTTT.

The chain has TRBV28 and TRBJ2-1; 7 bases agree with TRBD1. Looked up from germline, CDR1 is MDHEN and CDR2 is SYDVKM. The V and J ends lost 5 bases and 2 bases, in that order; junction bases with no gene match: 6. CDR3 size: 15 residues. The DNA for the CDR3 is TGTGCCAGCAGTCTGCGGACAGGAGCCTACAATGAGCAGTTCTTC. Its translation: CASSLRTGAYNEQFF. Variable domain in full (rest from reference TRBV28 and TRBJ2-1): DVKVTQSSRYLVKRTGEKVFLECVQDMDHENMFWYRQDPGLGLRLIYFSYDVKMKEKGDIPEGYSVSREKKERFSLILESASTNQTSMYLCASSLRTGAYNEQFFGPGTRLTVL.

V usage is TRBV5-1 and J usage is TRBJ2-2; 7 positions match TRBD1. CDR1 SGHRS and CDR2 YFSETQ come from the germline V gene. This CDR3 is 14 amino acids long. The junction had 6 bases not matched to a gene; V was cut back by 4 bases and J by 6 bases. CDR3 region: CASSAQQGPGELFF. The CDR3 DNA reads TGCGCCAGCAGCGCCCAACAGGGGCCCGGGGAGCTGTTTTTT.

This clone was counted between two and nine times. This chain links TRBV19 with TRBJ1-2; 7 nucleotides align to TRBD1. With V trimmed by 5 bases and J by 4 bases, 16 bases remained unmatched. The CDR3 runs 17 residues. Per the germline V gene, CDR1 is LNHDA and CDR2 is SQIVND (reference sequence). CDR3 protein: CASSVGQFVPPIYGYTF. The CDR3 nucleotides are TGTGCCAGTAGTGTGGGACAGTTCGTGCCGCCCATCTATGGCTACACCTTC.

The gene calls are TRBV5-1 and TRBJ2-1; TRBD1 matches 10 bases. Germline loops: CDR1 SGHRS, CDR2 YFSETQ. The CDR3 is made up of 16 amino acids. V was clipped by 5 bases and J by 4 bases; unmatched bases: 9. In DNA, the CDR3 is TGCGCCAGCAGAAGAAACCCGGGACAGGGGTACAATGAGCAGTTCTTC. Its translation is CASRRNPGQGYNEQFF.